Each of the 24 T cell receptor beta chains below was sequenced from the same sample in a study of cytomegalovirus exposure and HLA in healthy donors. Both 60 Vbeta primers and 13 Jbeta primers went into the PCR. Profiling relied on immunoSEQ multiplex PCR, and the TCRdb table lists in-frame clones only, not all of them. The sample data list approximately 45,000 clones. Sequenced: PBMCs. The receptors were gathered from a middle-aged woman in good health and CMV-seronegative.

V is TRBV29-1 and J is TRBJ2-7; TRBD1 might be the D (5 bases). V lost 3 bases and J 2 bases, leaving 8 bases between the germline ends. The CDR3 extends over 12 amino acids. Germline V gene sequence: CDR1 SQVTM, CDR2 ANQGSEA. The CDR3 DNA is TGCAGCGTTGACAGGGATCCCTACGAGCAGTACTTC. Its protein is CSVDRDPYEQYF.

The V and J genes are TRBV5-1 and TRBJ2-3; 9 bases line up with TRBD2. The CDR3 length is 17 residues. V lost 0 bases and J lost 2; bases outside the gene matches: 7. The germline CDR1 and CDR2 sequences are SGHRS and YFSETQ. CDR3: CASSLEGTSTSTDTQYF. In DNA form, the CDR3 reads TGCGCCAGCAGCTTGGAAGGGACTAGCACATCCACAGATACGCAGTATTTT.

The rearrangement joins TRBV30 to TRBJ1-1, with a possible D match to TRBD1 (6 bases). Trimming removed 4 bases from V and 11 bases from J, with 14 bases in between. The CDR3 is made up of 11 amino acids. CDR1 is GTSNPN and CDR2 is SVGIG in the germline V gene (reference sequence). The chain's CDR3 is CAWTWGGAAFF. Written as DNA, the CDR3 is TGTGCCTGGACATGGGGGGGCGCGGCTTTCTTT.

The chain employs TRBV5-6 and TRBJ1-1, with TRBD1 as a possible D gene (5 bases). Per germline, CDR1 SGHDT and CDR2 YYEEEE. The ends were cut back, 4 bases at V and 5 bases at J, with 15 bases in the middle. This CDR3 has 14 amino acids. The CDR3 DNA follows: TGTGCCAGCAGCCGCAATCGGGGGGAAACTGAAGCTTTCTTT. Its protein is CASSRNRGETEAFF.

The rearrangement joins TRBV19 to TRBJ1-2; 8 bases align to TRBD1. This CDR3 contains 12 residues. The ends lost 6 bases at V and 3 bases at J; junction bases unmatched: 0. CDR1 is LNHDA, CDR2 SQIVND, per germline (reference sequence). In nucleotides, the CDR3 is TGTGCCAGTAGGACAGGGGACTATGGCTACACCTTC. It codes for CASRTGDYGYTF.

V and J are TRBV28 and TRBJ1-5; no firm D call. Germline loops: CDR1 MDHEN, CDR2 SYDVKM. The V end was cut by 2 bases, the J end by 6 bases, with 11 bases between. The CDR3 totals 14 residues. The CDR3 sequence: CASSLISGFQPQHF. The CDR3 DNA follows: TGTGCCAGCAGTTTAATCTCGGGGTTTCAGCCCCAGCATTTT.

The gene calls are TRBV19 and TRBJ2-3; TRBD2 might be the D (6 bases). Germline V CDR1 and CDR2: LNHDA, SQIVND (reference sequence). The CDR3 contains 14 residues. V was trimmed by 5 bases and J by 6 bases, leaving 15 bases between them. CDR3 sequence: CASSDMGGEDTQYF. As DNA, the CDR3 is TGTGCCAGTAGTGACATGGGGGGTGAGGATACGCAGTATTTT.

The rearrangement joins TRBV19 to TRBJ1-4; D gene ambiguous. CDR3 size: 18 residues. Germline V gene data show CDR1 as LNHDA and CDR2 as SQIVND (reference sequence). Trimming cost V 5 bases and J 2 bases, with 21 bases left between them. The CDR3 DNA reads TGTGCCAGTAGTTCCTATGGGGAGGCCCGCACCACTAATGAAAAACTGTTTTTT. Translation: CASSSYGEARTTNEKLFF.

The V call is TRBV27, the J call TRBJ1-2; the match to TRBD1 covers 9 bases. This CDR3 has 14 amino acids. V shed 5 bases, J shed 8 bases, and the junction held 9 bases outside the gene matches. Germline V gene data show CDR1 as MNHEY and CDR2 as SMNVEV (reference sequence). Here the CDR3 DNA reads TGTGCCAGCAGTGCCACAGGGGGCGGGCAAGGCTACACCTTC. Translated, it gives CASSATGGGQGYTF.

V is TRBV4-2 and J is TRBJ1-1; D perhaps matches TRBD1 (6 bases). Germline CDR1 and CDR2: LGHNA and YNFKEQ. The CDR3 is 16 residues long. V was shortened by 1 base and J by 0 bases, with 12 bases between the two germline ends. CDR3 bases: TGTGCCAGCAGCCAAGGTTCGGACAGTATGAACACTGAAGCTTTCTTT. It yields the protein CASSQGSDSMNTEAFF.

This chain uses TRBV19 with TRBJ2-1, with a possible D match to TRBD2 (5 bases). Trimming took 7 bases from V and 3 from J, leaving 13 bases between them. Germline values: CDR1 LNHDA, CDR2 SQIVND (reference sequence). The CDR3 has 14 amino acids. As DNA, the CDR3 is TGTGCCAGTAAAAAGGAACTAGACTACAATGAGCAGTTCTTC. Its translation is CASKKELDYNEQFF. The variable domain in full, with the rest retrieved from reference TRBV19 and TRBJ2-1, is DGGITQSPKYLFRKEGQNVTLSCEQNLNHDAMYWYRQDPGQGLRLIYYSQIVNDFQKGDIAEGYSVSREKKESFPLTVTSAQKNPTAFYLCASKKELDYNEQFFGPGTRLTVL.

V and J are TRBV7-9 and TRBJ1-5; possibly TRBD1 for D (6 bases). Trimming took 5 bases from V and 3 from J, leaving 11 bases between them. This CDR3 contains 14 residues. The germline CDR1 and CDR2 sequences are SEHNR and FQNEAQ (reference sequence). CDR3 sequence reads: CASSPQGFNQPQHF. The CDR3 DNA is TGTGCCAGCAGCCCACAGGGCTTCAATCAGCCCCAGCATTTT.

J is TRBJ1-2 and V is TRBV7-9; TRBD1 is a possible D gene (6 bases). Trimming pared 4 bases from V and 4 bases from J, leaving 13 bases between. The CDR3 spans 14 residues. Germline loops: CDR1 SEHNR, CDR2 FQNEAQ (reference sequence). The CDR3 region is CASSYEGRGYGYTF. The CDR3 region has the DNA TGTGCCAGCAGCTATGAAGGCAGGGGCTATGGCTACACCTTC. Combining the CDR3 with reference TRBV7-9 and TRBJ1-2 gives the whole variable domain DTGVSQNPRHKITKRGQNVTFRCDPISEHNRLYWYRQTLGQGPEFLTYFQNEAQLEKSRLLSDRFSAERPKGSFSTLEIQRTEQGDSAMYLCASSYEGRGYGYTFGSGTRLTVV.

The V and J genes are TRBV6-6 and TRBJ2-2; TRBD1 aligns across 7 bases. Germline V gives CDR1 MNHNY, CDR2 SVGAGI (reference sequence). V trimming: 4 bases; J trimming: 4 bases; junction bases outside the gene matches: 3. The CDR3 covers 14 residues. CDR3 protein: CASSSGQVTGELFF. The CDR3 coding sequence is TGTGCCAGCAGTTCCGGACAGGTCACCGGGGAGCTGTTTTTT.

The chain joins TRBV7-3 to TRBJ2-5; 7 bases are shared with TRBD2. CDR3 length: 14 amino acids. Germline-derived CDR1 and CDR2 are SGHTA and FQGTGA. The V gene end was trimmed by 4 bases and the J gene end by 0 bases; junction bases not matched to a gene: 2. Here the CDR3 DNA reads TGTGCCAGCAGCTACAGCGGGAACCAAGAGACCCAGTACTTC. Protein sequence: CASSYSGNQETQYF.

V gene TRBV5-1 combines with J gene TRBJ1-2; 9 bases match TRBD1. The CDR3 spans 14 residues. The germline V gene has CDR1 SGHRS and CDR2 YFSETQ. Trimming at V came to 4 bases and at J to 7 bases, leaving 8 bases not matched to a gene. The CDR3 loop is CASSRQGQGSGYTF. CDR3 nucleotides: TGCGCCAGCAGCAGACAGGGACAGGGCTCTGGCTACACCTTC.

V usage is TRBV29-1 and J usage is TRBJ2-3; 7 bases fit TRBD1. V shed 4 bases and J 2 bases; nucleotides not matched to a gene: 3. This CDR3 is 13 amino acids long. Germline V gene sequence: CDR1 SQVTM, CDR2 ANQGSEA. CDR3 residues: CSVGQGYTDTQYF. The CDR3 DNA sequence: TGCAGCGTTGGACAGGGCTACACAGATACGCAGTATTTT.

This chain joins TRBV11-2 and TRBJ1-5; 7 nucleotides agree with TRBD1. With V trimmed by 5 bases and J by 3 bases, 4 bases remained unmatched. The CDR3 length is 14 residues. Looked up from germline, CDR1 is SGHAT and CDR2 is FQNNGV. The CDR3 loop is CASSGGQYNQPQHF. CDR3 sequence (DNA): TGTGCCAGCAGCGGGGGACAGTACAATCAGCCCCAGCATTTT.

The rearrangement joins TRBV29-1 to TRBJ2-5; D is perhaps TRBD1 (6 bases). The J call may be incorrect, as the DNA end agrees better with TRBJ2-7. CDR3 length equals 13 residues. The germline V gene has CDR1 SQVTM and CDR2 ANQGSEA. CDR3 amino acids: CSVGAHASHEQYF. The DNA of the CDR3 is TGCAGCGTGGGGGCCCATGCGTCCCACGAGCAGTACTTC.

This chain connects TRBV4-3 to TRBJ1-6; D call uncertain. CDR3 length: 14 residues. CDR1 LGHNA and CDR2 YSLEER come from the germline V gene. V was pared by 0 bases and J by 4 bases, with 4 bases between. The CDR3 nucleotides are TGCGCCAGCAGCCAAGACAGATATAATTCACCCCTCCACTTT. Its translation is CASSQDRYNSPLHF.

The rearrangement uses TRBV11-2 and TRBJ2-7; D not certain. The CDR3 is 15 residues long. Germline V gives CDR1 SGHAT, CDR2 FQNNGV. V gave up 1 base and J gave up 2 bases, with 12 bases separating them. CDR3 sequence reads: CASSLGFVAAYEQYF. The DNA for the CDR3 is TGTGCCAGCAGCTTAGGTTTTGTCGCAGCCTACGAGCAGTACTTC.

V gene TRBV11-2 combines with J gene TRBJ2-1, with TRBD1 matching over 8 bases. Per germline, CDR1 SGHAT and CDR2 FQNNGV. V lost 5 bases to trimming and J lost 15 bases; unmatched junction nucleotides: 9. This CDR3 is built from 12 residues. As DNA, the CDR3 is TGTGCCAGCAGCCGATCCGACAGGGGACCGTTCTTC. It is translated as CASSRSDRGPFF.

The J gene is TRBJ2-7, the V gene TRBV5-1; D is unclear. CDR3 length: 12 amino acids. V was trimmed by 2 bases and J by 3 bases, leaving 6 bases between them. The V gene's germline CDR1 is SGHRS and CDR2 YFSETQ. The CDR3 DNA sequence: TGCGCCAGCAGCTTTAACGGCTACGAGCAGTACTTC. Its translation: CASSFNGYEQYF.

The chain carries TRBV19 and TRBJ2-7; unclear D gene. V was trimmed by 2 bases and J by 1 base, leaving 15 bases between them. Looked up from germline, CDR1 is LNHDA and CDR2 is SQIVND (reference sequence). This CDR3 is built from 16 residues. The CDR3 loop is CASSIYHRVPSYEQYF. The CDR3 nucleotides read TGTGCCAGTAGTATATATCACCGGGTCCCTTCCTACGAGCAGTACTTC. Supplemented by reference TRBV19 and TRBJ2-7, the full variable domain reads DGGITQSPKYLFRKEGQNVTLSCEQNLNHDAMYWYRQDPGQGLRLIYYSQIVNDFQKGDIAEGYSVSREKKESFPLTVTSAQKNPTAFYLCASSIYHRVPSYEQYFGPGTRLTVT.